This T cell receptor (beta chain) was obtained from a study of shared clonotypes between healthy human individuals. Notes on the study in general: Blood was the only sampled material, and tissue repertoires likely differ. Clonotype sharing among donors was expected to depend on sequencing depth.

The test was conducted at deep level. The repertoire was sequenced with immunoSEQ multiplex PCR; TCRdb's copy has only in-frame clones and lacks some. In the table there are 2 million to 2.5 million clones, around 95% of which are singletons. This clone was picked up one time. Its cognate antigen is unknown. Trimming took 3 bases from V and 0 from J, leaving 9 bases between them. The CDR3 has 15 amino acids. Germline CDR1 SGHTA, CDR2 FQGNSA. The sequenced sample was naive CD4+ T cells sorted from blood. Specified subset: CD45RA+ positively selected. V gene TRBV7-2 combines with J gene TRBJ1-3, with D perhaps matching TRBD1 (6 bases). The sequence derives from a man younger than 35 in good health. The CDR3 nucleotides are TGTGCCAGCAGCTTTTTAGGGGGCTCTGGAAACACCATATATTTT. Translated, it gives CASSFLGGSGNTIYF. The full variable domain, with the rest looked up from reference TRBV7-2 and TRBJ1-3, is GAGVSQSPSNKVTEKGKDVELRCDPISGHTALYWYRQSLGQGLEFLIYFQGNSAPDKSGLPSDRFSAERTGGSVSTLTIQRTQQEDSAVYLCASSFLGGSGNTIYFGEGSWLTVV.